These T cell receptor beta chains were read from a single sample in a study of Ad26.COV2.S vaccination and SARS-CoV-2 variants. Data came from immunoSEQ multiplex PCR; TCRdb stores just in-frame clones and leaves some out. Of about 350,000 clones listed, 92% were seen once; the top ten hold around 4%. The sample in question was peripheral blood, obtained after recovery from COVID-19. These receptors were collected from a human donor who had recovered from COVID-19. Each CDR3 is given with its conserved first and last residue. The D gene is left open where the match is weak. Some rows have no size entry. The others give once, few or many, or a class for an expanded clone.

v_gene: TRBV4-3; abundance: -; d_gene: -; j_gene: TRBJ2-7; CDR3aa: CASSQGSAPGTPSVYEQYF; CDR3nt: TGCGCCAGCAGCCAAGGTTCTGCTCCCGGGACACCTTCGGTCTACGAGCAGTACTTC
v_gene: TRBV18; abundance: -; d_gene: -; j_gene: TRBJ1-1; CDR3aa: CASSPLGLNTEAFF; CDR3nt: TGTGCCAGCTCACCGCTTGGCTTGAACACTGAAGCTTTCTTT
v_gene: TRBV7-9; abundance: -; d_gene: -; j_gene: TRBJ2-3; CDR3aa: CASSLGGGHTQYF; CDR3nt: TGTGCCAGCAGCTTAGGTGGCGGGCATACGCAGTATTTT
v_gene: TRBV10-3; abundance: -; d_gene: -; j_gene: TRBJ1-2; CDR3aa: CAISESRPSDYGYTF; CDR3nt: TGTGCCATCAGTGAGTCGCGGCCCTCGGACTATGGCTACACCTTC
v_gene: TRBV1; abundance: -; d_gene: -; j_gene: TRBJ2-5; CDR3aa: CTSSQEEAAKDKETQYF; CDR3nt: TGCACCAGCAGCCAAGAGGAAGCGGCAAAGGATAAAGAGACCCAGTACTTC
v_gene: TRBV19; abundance: few; d_gene: -; j_gene: TRBJ1-1; CDR3aa: CASSPVARRGTEAFF; CDR3nt: TGTGCCAGTAGTCCTGTCGCCAGGAGGGGCACTGAAGCTTTCTTT
v_gene: TRBV14; abundance: -; d_gene: TRBD2; j_gene: TRBJ2-3; CDR3aa: CASSQRTSGADTQYF; CDR3nt: TGTGCCAGCAGCCAACGGACTAGCGGGGCAGATACGCAGTATTTT
v_gene: TRBV11-2; abundance: -; d_gene: -; j_gene: TRBJ2-7; CDR3aa: CASSLVTGLASVYEQYF; CDR3nt: TGTGCCAGCAGCTTAGTTACCGGGCTAGCCAGCGTCTACGAGCAGTACTTC
v_gene: TRBV19; abundance: -; d_gene: -; j_gene: TRBJ1-2; CDR3aa: CASSIEGFVGYTF; CDR3nt: TGTGCCAGTAGTATCGAGGGTTTCGTGGGCTACACCTTC
v_gene: TRBV27; abundance: -; d_gene: -; j_gene: TRBJ1-6; CDR3aa: CASSASQGSPLHF; CDR3nt: TGTGCCAGCAGTGCCTCACAGGGCTCACCCCTCCACTTT
v_gene: TRBV9; abundance: -; d_gene: TRBD2; j_gene: TRBJ2-7; CDR3aa: CASSVAGGMNEQYF; CDR3nt: TGTGCCAGCAGCGTAGCGGGGGGGATGAACGAGCAGTACTTC
v_gene: TRBV27; abundance: -; d_gene: -; j_gene: TRBJ2-7; CDR3aa: CASSGRGTTYEQYF; CDR3nt: TGTGCCAGCAGTGGGAGGGGGACCACCTACGAGCAGTACTTC
v_gene: TRBV27; abundance: -; d_gene: -; j_gene: TRBJ2-3; CDR3aa: CASSLSPSSDTQYF; CDR3nt: TGTGCCAGCAGTTTATCTCCGAGTTCAGATACGCAGTATTTT
v_gene: TRBV19; abundance: -; d_gene: -; j_gene: TRBJ2-2; CDR3aa: CASSKTGMNTGELFF; CDR3nt: TGTGCCAGTAGTAAAACAGGGATGAACACCGGGGAGCTGTTTTTT
v_gene: TRBV4-3; abundance: once; d_gene: TRBD1; j_gene: TRBJ1-1; CDR3aa: CASSQEWAGGYTEAFF; CDR3nt: TGCGCCAGCAGCCAAGAGTGGGCAGGGGGCTACACTGAAGCTTTCTTT
v_gene: TRBV11-2; abundance: -; d_gene: -; j_gene: TRBJ1-2; CDR3aa: CASSLGGSGYTF; CDR3nt: TGTGCCAGCAGCTTAGGTGGGTCAGGCTACACCTTC
v_gene: TRBV3-1/TRBV3-2; abundance: -; d_gene: -; j_gene: TRBJ1-1; CDR3aa: CASSQDRRGRAEAFF; CDR3nt: TGTGCCAGCAGCCAAGATCGGCGGGGTAGGGCTGAAGCTTTCTTT
v_gene: TRBV4-3; abundance: -; d_gene: -; j_gene: TRBJ2-1; CDR3aa: CASSLGLDYNEQFF; CDR3nt: TGCGCCAGCAGCCTCGGGTTGGACTACAATGAGCAGTTCTTC
v_gene: TRBV19; abundance: once; d_gene: -; j_gene: TRBJ1-5; CDR3aa: CASSARAGAGNQPQHF; CDR3nt: TGTGCCAGTAGTGCACGAGCGGGGGCGGGCAATCAGCCCCAGCATTTT
v_gene: TRBV6-5; abundance: -; d_gene: TRBD1; j_gene: TRBJ1-2; CDR3aa: CASSPGQGGIYGYTF; CDR3nt: TGTGCCAGCAGTCCAGGACAGGGTGGGATATATGGCTACACCTTC
v_gene: TRBV9; abundance: -; d_gene: TRBD1; j_gene: TRBJ1-3; CDR3aa: CASSVETTGAGNTIYF; CDR3nt: TGTGCCAGCAGCGTAGAGACCACAGGGGCTGGAAACACCATATATTTT
v_gene: TRBV4-2; abundance: -; d_gene: -; j_gene: TRBJ1-6; CDR3aa: CASSQMGQESSYNSPLHF; CDR3nt: TGTGCCAGCAGCCAAATGGGTCAAGAGAGCTCCTATAATTCACCCCTCCACTTT
v_gene: TRBV2; abundance: -; d_gene: TRBD1; j_gene: TRBJ1-1; CDR3aa: CASRGQGGNTEAFF; CDR3nt: TGTGCCAGCAGAGGACAGGGGGGTAACACTGAAGCTTTCTTT
v_gene: TRBV2; abundance: -; d_gene: TRBD1; j_gene: TRBJ1-6; CDR3aa: CASALGQGVSPLHF; CDR3nt: TGTGCCAGCGCCCTGGGACAGGGTGTTTCACCCCTCCACTTT
v_gene: TRBV3-1/TRBV3-2; abundance: -; d_gene: -; j_gene: TRBJ2-7; CDR3aa: CADGTEEREQYF; CDR3nt: TGTGCAGACGGGACGGAGGAGAGGGAGCAGTACTTC
v_gene: TRBV3-1/TRBV3-2; abundance: -; d_gene: -; j_gene: TRBJ1-2; CDR3aa: CASSQDERRNSGGYTF; CDR3nt: TGTGCCAGCAGCCAAGATGAGCGCAGAAATAGTGGTGGCTACACCTTC
v_gene: TRBV13; abundance: -; d_gene: TRBD2; j_gene: TRBJ2-5; CDR3aa: CASSARTSGGAQYF; CDR3nt: TGTGCCAGCAGCGCAAGGACTAGCGGGGGGGCCCAGTACTTC
v_gene: TRBV6-2/TRBV6-3; abundance: -; d_gene: -; j_gene: TRBJ2-4; CDR3aa: CASSQPVPGDIQYF; CDR3nt: TGTGCCAGCAGCCAACCCGTCCCCGGGGACATTCAGTACTTC
v_gene: TRBV19; abundance: -; d_gene: -; j_gene: TRBJ2-7; CDR3aa: CASSIAVIRGEYEQYF; CDR3nt: TGTGCCAGTAGTATAGCCGTCATCAGGGGGGAGTACGAGCAGTACTTC
v_gene: TRBV7-2; abundance: -; d_gene: -; j_gene: TRBJ1-1; CDR3aa: CASSLMGENTEAFF; CDR3nt: TGTGCCAGCAGCTTAATGGGGGAGAACACTGAAGCTTTCTTT
v_gene: TRBV4-2; abundance: -; d_gene: TRBD1; j_gene: TRBJ2-7; CDR3aa: CASSQAGRGHEQYF; CDR3nt: TGTGCCAGCAGCCAAGCGGGCAGGGGGCACGAGCAGTACTTC
v_gene: TRBV6-6; abundance: -; d_gene: TRBD2; j_gene: TRBJ2-1; CDR3aa: CASSYSNLAAYNEQFF; CDR3nt: TGTGCCAGCAGTTACTCGAACCTAGCGGCCTACAATGAGCAGTTCTTC
v_gene: TRBV7-9; abundance: -; d_gene: TRBD1; j_gene: TRBJ1-1; CDR3aa: CASSLGQGANTEAFF; CDR3nt: TGTGCCAGCAGCTTAGGGCAGGGGGCGAACACTGAAGCTTTCTTT
v_gene: TRBV19; abundance: -; d_gene: -; j_gene: TRBJ2-7; CDR3aa: CASSNLGTYEQYF; CDR3nt: TGTGCCAGTAGTAATCTGGGGACCTACGAGCAGTACTTC
v_gene: TRBV9; abundance: -; d_gene: -; j_gene: TRBJ2-1; CDR3aa: CASTGVAYNEQFF; CDR3nt: TGTGCCAGCACGGGGGTAGCCTACAATGAGCAGTTCTTC
v_gene: TRBV2; abundance: -; d_gene: TRBD1; j_gene: TRBJ1-4; CDR3aa: CASIAGTANEKLFF; CDR3nt: TGTGCCAGCATTGCCGGGACAGCTAATGAAAAACTGTTTTTT
v_gene: TRBV6-1; abundance: -; d_gene: -; j_gene: TRBJ2-4; CDR3aa: CASSEARGRIQYF; CDR3nt: TGTGCCAGCAGTGAAGCGCGGGGTAGGATTCAGTACTTC
v_gene: TRBV6-6; abundance: -; d_gene: -; j_gene: TRBJ2-7; CDR3aa: CASSPGVGGHYEQYF; CDR3nt: TGTGCCAGCAGCCCCGGGGTAGGGGGACATTACGAGCAGTACTTC
v_gene: TRBV3-1/TRBV3-2; abundance: -; d_gene: -; j_gene: TRBJ1-1; CDR3aa: CASSQGDTEAFF; CDR3nt: TGTGCCAGCAGCCAAGGGGATACTGAAGCTTTCTTT
v_gene: TRBV7-8; abundance: -; d_gene: -; j_gene: TRBJ1-1; CDR3aa: CASSSRVAEAFF; CDR3nt: TGTGCCAGCAGCTCCCGGGTGGCTGAAGCTTTCTTT
v_gene: TRBV10-1; abundance: few; d_gene: -; j_gene: TRBJ2-5; CDR3aa: CASSENIRETQYF; CDR3nt: TGCGCCAGCAGTGAAAACATCCGAGAGACCCAGTACTTC
v_gene: TRBV6-6; abundance: -; d_gene: -; j_gene: TRBJ1-2; CDR3aa: CASSYSRGYGYTF; CDR3nt: TGTGCCAGCAGTTACTCCCGTGGCTATGGCTACACCTTC
v_gene: TRBV27; abundance: once; d_gene: -; j_gene: TRBJ1-1; CDR3aa: CASSPRGGLRKGTEAFF; CDR3nt: TGTGCCAGCAGTCCCCGGGGAGGGCTTAGAAAGGGCACTGAAGCTTTCTTT
v_gene: TRBV27; abundance: -; d_gene: -; j_gene: TRBJ1-1; CDR3aa: CASRGAGEGTEAFF; CDR3nt: TGTGCCAGCAGGGGGGCGGGGGAGGGCACTGAAGCTTTCTTT
v_gene: TRBV10-3; abundance: -; d_gene: TRBD2; j_gene: TRBJ2-5; CDR3aa: CAISVGTSDETQYF; CDR3nt: TGTGCCATCAGTGTCGGGACTAGCGACGAGACCCAGTACTTC
v_gene: TRBV3-1/TRBV3-2; abundance: -; d_gene: -; j_gene: TRBJ2-1; CDR3aa: CASSLSYNEQFF; CDR3nt: TGTGCCAGCAGCCTTAGTTACAATGAGCAGTTCTTC
v_gene: TRBV21-1; abundance: -; d_gene: -; j_gene: TRBJ2-7; CDR3aa: CASSKGKWDSYEQYF; CDR3nt: TGTGCCAGCAGCAAAGGGAAGTGGGACTCCTACGAGCAGTACTTC
v_gene: TRBV7-2; abundance: once; d_gene: -; j_gene: TRBJ1-2; CDR3aa: CAAVYTGSYGYTF; CDR3nt: TGTGCCGCCGTCTACACAGGGAGCTATGGCTACACCTTC
v_gene: TRBV3-1/TRBV3-2; abundance: -; d_gene: -; j_gene: TRBJ1-5; CDR3aa: CASSQNMGYGPQHF; CDR3nt: TGTGCCAGCAGCCAAAACATGGGGTACGGGCCCCAGCATTTT
v_gene: TRBV19; abundance: -; d_gene: -; j_gene: TRBJ2-3; CDR3aa: CASSIDTGGRAGGTDTQYF; CDR3nt: TGTGCCAGTAGTATAGACACCGGAGGAAGGGCCGGCGGCACAGATACGCAGTATTTT
v_gene: TRBV6-5; abundance: -; d_gene: -; j_gene: TRBJ1-5; CDR3aa: CASSLAMGQPQHF; CDR3nt: TGTGCCAGCAGTTTGGCGATGGGACAGCCCCAGCATTTT
v_gene: TRBV9; abundance: -; d_gene: -; j_gene: TRBJ1-5; CDR3aa: CASSVGDANQPQHF; CDR3nt: TGTGCCAGCAGCGTAGGGGATGCCAATCAGCCCCAGCATTTT
v_gene: TRBV27; abundance: -; d_gene: -; j_gene: TRBJ2-7; CDR3aa: CASSLSGNLYEQYF; CDR3nt: TGTGCCAGCAGTTTATCGGGGAACCTTTACGAGCAGTACTTC
v_gene: TRBV7-2; abundance: -; d_gene: TRBD1; j_gene: TRBJ1-2; CDR3aa: CASSSRTGGGYGYTF; CDR3nt: TGTGCCAGCAGCTCCCGGACAGGGGGCGGCTATGGCTACACCTTC
v_gene: TRBV6-5; abundance: -; d_gene: -; j_gene: TRBJ2-1; CDR3aa: CASSSPGGSLYNEQFF; CDR3nt: TGTGCCAGCAGTTCACCCGGGGGCAGCTTATACAATGAGCAGTTCTTC